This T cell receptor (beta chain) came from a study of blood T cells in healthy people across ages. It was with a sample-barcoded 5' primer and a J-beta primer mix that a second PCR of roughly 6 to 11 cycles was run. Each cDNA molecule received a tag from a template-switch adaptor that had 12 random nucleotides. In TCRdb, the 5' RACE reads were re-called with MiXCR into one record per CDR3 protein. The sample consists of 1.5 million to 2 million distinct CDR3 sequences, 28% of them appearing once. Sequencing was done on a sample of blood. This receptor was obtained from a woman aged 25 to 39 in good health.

The CDR3 sequence is CASRSEKGPNEKLFF. The DNA for the CDR3 is TGTGCCAGCAGGTCAGAAAAAGGGCCTAATGAAAAACTGTTTTTT. The chain couples TRBV7-9 to TRBJ1-4; D not certain. V lost 6 bases to trimming and J lost 3 bases, with 14 bases between them. Looked up from germline, CDR1 is SEHNR and CDR2 is FQNEAQ (reference sequence). CDR3 length: 15 residues. Supplemented by reference TRBV7-9 and TRBJ1-4, the full variable domain reads DTGVSQNPRHKITKRGQNVTFRCDPISEHNRLYWYRQTLGQGPEFLTYFQNEAQLEKSRLLSDRFSAERPKGSFSTLEIQRTEQGDSAMYLCASRSEKGPNEKLFFGSGTQLSVL.